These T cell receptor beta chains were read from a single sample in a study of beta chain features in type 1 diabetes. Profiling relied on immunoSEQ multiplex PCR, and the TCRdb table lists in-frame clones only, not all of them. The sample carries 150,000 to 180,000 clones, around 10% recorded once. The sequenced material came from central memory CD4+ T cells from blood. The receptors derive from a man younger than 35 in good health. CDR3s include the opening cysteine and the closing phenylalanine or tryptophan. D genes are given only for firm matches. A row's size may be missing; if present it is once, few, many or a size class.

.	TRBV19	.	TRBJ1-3	CASKGVLSGNTIYF	TGTGCCAGTAAGGGCGTTCTCTCTGGAAACACCATATATTTT
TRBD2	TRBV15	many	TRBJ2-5	CATSRPGLADVRETQYF	TGTGCCACCAGCAGGCCGGGACTAGCGGACGTCAGAGAGACCCAGTACTTC
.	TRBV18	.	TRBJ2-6	CASSIGGTSGANVLTF	TGTGCCAGCTCAATCGGAGGTACTTCTGGGGCCAACGTCCTGACTTTC
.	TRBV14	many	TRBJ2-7	CASSHLQETTAKYF	TGTGCCAGCAGCCATTTGCAGGAGACCACTGCCAAGTACTTC
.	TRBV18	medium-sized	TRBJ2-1	CASSPREDGGQFF	TGTGCCAGCTCACCGCGGGAAGACGGGGGGCAGTTCTTC
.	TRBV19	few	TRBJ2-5	CALTGKTQYF	TGTGCCCTGACTGGGAAGACCCAGTACTTC
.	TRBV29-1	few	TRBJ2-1	CSGAPPGGAYNEQFF	TGCAGCGGTGCCCCCCCCGGGGGAGCCTACAATGAGCAGTTCTTC
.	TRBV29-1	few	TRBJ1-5	CSVVQGIGNQPQHF	TGCAGCGTTGTTCAGGGGATTGGCAATCAGCCCCAGCATTTT
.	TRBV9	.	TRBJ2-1	CASSVEGLRQFF	TGTGCCAGCAGCGTAGAAGGGCTAAGGCAGTTCTTC
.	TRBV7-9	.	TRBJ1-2	CASSLERTSNYGYTF	TGTGCCAGCAGCTTGGAGAGGACAAGCAACTATGGCTACACCTTC
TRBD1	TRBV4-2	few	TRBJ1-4	CASSQGQVNEKLFF	TGTGCCAGCAGCCAGGGACAGGTGAATGAAAAACTGTTTTTT
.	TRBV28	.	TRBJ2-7	CASRSGTGTFYEQYF	TGTGCCAGCAGATCCGGGACGGGAACCTTCTACGAGCAGTACTTC
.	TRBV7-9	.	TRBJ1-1	CASSYTVNTEAFF	TGTGCCAGCAGCTACACGGTGAACACTGAAGCTTTCTTT
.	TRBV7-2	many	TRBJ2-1	CASSLTRPANEQFF	TGTGCCAGCAGCTTAACAAGGCCGGCCAACGAGCAGTTCTTC
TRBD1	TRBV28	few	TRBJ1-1	CASSSGTVEAFF	TGTGCCAGCAGTTCTGGGACAGTTGAAGCTTTCTTT
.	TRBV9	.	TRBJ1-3	CASSAASYSGNTIYF	TGTGCCAGCAGCGCCGCGTCCTACTCTGGAAACACCATATATTTT
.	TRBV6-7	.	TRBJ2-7	CASSYLRRYEQYF	TGTGCCAGCAGTTACTTGCGACGGTACGAGCAGTACTTC
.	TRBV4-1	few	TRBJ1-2	CASSQDQGYGYGYTF	TGCGCCAGCAGCCAAGATCAAGGGTACGGCTATGGCTACACCTTC
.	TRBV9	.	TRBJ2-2	CASSVVSVTGELFF	TGTGCCAGCAGCGTAGTGTCCGTCACCGGGGAGCTGTTTTTT
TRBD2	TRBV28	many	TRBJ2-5	CASSPGLVGTQYF	TGTGCCAGCAGTCCAGGACTAGTTGGGACCCAGTACTTC
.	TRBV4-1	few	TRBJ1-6	CASSQETGVSPLHF	TGCGCCAGCAGCCAAGAAACGGGTGTTTCACCCCTCCACTTT
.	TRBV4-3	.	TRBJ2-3	CASSQGTASTDTQYF	TGCGCCAGCAGCCAAGGGACAGCTAGCACAGATACGCAGTATTTT
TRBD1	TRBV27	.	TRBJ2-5	CASSRPGQGERAQYF	TGTGCCAGCAGTCGCCCGGGACAGGGTGAACGGGCCCAGTACTTC
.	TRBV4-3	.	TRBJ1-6	CASSQDRGSSYNSPLHF	TGCGCCAGCAGCCAAGACAGGGGATCGTCCTATAATTCACCCCTCCACTTT
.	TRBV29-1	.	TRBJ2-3	CSVASLGTDTQYF	TGCAGCGTTGCTAGTCTTGGCACAGATACGCAGTATTTT
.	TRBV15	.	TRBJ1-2	CATTNGYTF	TGTGCCACCACCAATGGCTACACCTTC
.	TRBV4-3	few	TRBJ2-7	CASSQDRGTAGEQYF	TGCGCCAGCAGCCAAGATAGGGGTACCGCCGGGGAGCAGTACTTC
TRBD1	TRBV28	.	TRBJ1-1	CASRLTGGLNTEAFF	TGTGCCAGCAGGCTGACAGGGGGCCTGAACACTGAAGCTTTCTTT
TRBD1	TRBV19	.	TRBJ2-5	CASSSSPRQGTETQYF	TGTGCCAGTTCTTCCTCACCGAGACAGGGTACGGAGACCCAGTACTTC
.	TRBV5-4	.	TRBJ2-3	CASSRGMDTQYF	TGTGCCAGCAGCCGCGGAATGGATACGCAGTATTTT
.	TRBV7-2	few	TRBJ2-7	CASSLIPIAEVEPEQYF	TGTGCCAGCAGCTTAATCCCCATTGCGGAGGTGGAACCCGAGCAGTACTTC
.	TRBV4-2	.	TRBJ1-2	CASSQDMGGHYGYTF	TGTGCCAGCAGCCAAGATATGGGAGGCCACTATGGCTACACCTTC
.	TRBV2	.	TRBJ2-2	CASSVVPTGRTGELFF	TGTGCCAGCAGTGTTGTTCCTACAGGGCGCACCGGGGAGCTGTTTTTT
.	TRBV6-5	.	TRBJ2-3	CASSSDGYTDTQYF	TGTGCCAGCAGTTCGGACGGGTACACAGATACGCAGTATTTT
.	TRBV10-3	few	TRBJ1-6	CAITPGGRDSPLHF	TGTGCCATCACCCCGGGGGGGCGGGATTCACCCCTCCACTTT
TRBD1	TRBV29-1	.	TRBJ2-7	CSVGEGTGRNEQYF	TGCAGCGTCGGGGAGGGGACAGGGAGGAACGAGCAGTACTTC
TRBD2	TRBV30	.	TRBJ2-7	CALRGRDYSYEQYF	TGTGCCTTGAGAGGTCGGGACTACTCCTACGAGCAGTACTTC
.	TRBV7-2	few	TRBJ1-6	CASAGVSSYNSPLHF	TGTGCCAGCGCAGGGGTGAGCTCCTATAATTCACCCCTCCACTTT
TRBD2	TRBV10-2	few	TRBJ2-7	CASSGSGRIYEQYF	TGCGCCAGCAGTGGGAGCGGGAGGATCTACGAGCAGTACTTC
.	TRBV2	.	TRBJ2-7	CASSLGLFDEQYF	TGTGCCAGCAGCCTGGGACTTTTCGACGAGCAGTACTTC
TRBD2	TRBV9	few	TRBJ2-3	CASSVSGGPDTQYF	TGTGCCAGCAGCGTATCGGGGGGGCCGGATACGCAGTATTTT
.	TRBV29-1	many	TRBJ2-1	CSVGTEQFF	TGCAGCGTTGGCACTGAGCAGTTCTTC
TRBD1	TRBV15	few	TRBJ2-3	CATSRGDRATDTQYF	TGTGCCACCAGCAGAGGGGACAGGGCCACAGATACGCAGTATTTT
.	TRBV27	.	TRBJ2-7	CATLLYEQYF	TGTGCCACCCTTCTTTACGAGCAGTACTTC